The clone carrying this TCR beta chain was seen repeatedly, ten times or more. This record belongs to a study of T cells in Graves' hyperthyroidism and ophthalmopathy. V gave up 5 bases and J gave up 4 bases, with 11 bases separating them. The CDR3 runs 12 residues. CDR1 is DFQATT and CDR2 is SNEGSKA in the germline V gene (reference sequence). Amplified regions were TCR beta CDR3 sequences from RNA transcripts. An initial round of RT-PCR targeting the TCR CDR3 relied on the HTBI primer set. TCRdb re-called the multiplex PCR reads with MiXCR, one entry per CDR3 protein. Among 250,000 or so distinct CDR3 sequences, around 17% were seen once, and the ten largest hold about 29%.

This chain joins TRBV20-1 and TRBJ2-5; perhaps TRBD1 as D (5 bases). This clonotype was obtained from a woman under 30 with Graves' ophthalmopathy. The sample comprised blood. CDR3 in DNA: TGCAGTGCTGGTGGGGCGCGAGAGACCCAGTACTTC. Protein product: CSAGGARETQYF.